Listed below are T cell receptor beta chains from one sample, sequenced in a study of T cells in Graves' hyperthyroidism and ophthalmopathy. TCRdb fed the multiplex PCR reads into MiXCR, producing one record per CDR3 protein. The table includes 250,000 or so distinct CDR3 sequences, about 15% detected once. Sequencing used blood. All receptors come from a woman aged 45-65 years with Graves' hyperthyroidism that later progressed to Graves' ophthalmopathy. CDR3s include the opening cysteine and the closing phenylalanine or tryptophan. Fields, in order: clone size, J gene, V gene, D gene, CDR3 protein, CDR3 DNA. The D gene is left open where the match is weak. Not all rows give a size; the values are once, few, many and, for expanded clones, a class.

clone size: many
J gene: TRBJ2-1
V gene: TRBV6-1
D gene: -
CDR3 protein: CASSADRSSYNEQFF
CDR3 DNA: TGTGCCAGCAGTGCTGACAGGAGCTCCTACAATGAGCAGTTCTTC

clone size: -
J gene: TRBJ2-3
V gene: TRBV9
D gene: -
CDR3 protein: CASSVGTTDTQYF
CDR3 DNA: TGTGCCAGCAGCGTAGGAACGACAGATACGCAGTATTTT

clone size: many
J gene: TRBJ1-4
V gene: TRBV19
D gene: -
CDR3 protein: CASSPKGSEKLFF
CDR3 DNA: TGTGCCAGTAGTCCTAAAGGGAGTGAAAAACTGTTTTTT

clone size: few
J gene: TRBJ1-6
V gene: TRBV6-5
D gene: -
CDR3 protein: CASSYLPDNSPLHF
CDR3 DNA: TGTGCCAGCAGTTACCTCCCAGACAATTCACCCCTCCACTTT

clone size: many
J gene: TRBJ2-2
V gene: TRBV30
D gene: -
CDR3 protein: CAWSEDSYTGELFF
CDR3 DNA: TGTGCCTGGAGTGAGGACTCCTACACCGGGGAGCTGTTTTTT

clone size: -
J gene: TRBJ2-1
V gene: TRBV15
D gene: -
CDR3 protein: CATSRARDLHNEQFF
CDR3 DNA: TGTGCCACCAGCAGAGCGCGGGACTTACACAATGAGCAGTTCTTC

clone size: many
J gene: TRBJ2-1
V gene: TRBV20-1
D gene: TRBD2
CDR3 protein: CSARDLTSERIDEQFF
CDR3 DNA: TGCAGTGCTAGAGACCTGACTAGCGAAAGAATAGATGAGCAGTTCTTC

clone size: many
J gene: TRBJ2-1
V gene: TRBV13
D gene: -
CDR3 protein: CASSRGTAPRGQFF
CDR3 DNA: TGTGCCAGCAGCCGGGGGACAGCCCCGAGGGGGCAGTTCTTC

clone size: -
J gene: TRBJ1-2
V gene: TRBV2
D gene: -
CDR3 protein: CASSRTRIQSPYGYTF
CDR3 DNA: TGTGCCAGCAGCCGGACAAGGATCCAGTCCCCCTATGGCTACACCTTC

clone size: -
J gene: TRBJ2-2
V gene: TRBV5-4
D gene: -
CDR3 protein: CASRWGPNTGELFF
CDR3 DNA: TGTGCCAGCAGATGGGGCCCGAACACCGGGGAGCTGTTTTTT

clone size: many
J gene: TRBJ1-1
V gene: TRBV12-3/TRBV12-4
D gene: -
CDR3 protein: CASSLGPTQTEAFF
CDR3 DNA: TGTGCCAGCAGTTTGGGTCCGACCCAGACTGAAGCTTTCTTT

clone size: many
J gene: TRBJ2-2
V gene: TRBV27
D gene: TRBD1
CDR3 protein: CASSLLAPTGVVYTGELFF
CDR3 DNA: TGTGCCAGCAGTTTATTAGCTCCAACAGGGGTGGTTTACACCGGGGAGCTGTTTTTT

clone size: many
J gene: TRBJ2-2
V gene: TRBV2
D gene: -
CDR3 protein: CASSEQGTGELFF
CDR3 DNA: TGTGCCAGCAGCGAACAGGGCACCGGGGAGCTGTTTTTT